The 13 T cell receptor beta chains in this list originate from one sample, sequenced in a study of T cells in localized non-small cell lung cancer. Clones were read by immunoSEQ multiplex PCR, and TCRdb kept only the in-frame ones, dropping some. The sample consists of approximately 29,000 clones, 84% of them appearing once. Here the sequenced sample was peripheral blood mononuclear cells, taken before any cancer treatment. The receptor source for this set is a man between 40 and 70 years old with stage III lung adenocarcinoma.

This chain uses TRBV5-1 with TRBJ1-6; TRBD1 might be the D (6 bases). CDR1 SGHRS and CDR2 YFSETQ come from the germline V gene. The length of the CDR3 is 18 residues. Trimming removed 1 base from V and 4 bases from J, with 18 bases in between. This chain's CDR3 is CASSLWGHRDSYNSPLHF. The CDR3 DNA is TGCGCCAGCAGCTTGTGGGGGCACAGGGACTCTTATAATTCACCCCTCCACTTT.

This chain joins TRBV7-6 and TRBJ2-2; the D is unclear. This CDR3 comprises 12 residues. The V end lost 5 bases, the J end lost 5 bases, and 6 bases lay between the germline ends. Germline V gene data show CDR1 as SGHVS and CDR2 as FNYEAQ. The CDR3 nucleotides read TGTGCCAGCAGCCTGTCAACCGGGGAGCTGTTTTTT. Translating it yields CASSLSTGELFF.

J is TRBJ2-2 and V is TRBV7-9; 9 bases are a match to TRBD1. The J segment lost 5 bases and the V segment lost 5 bases, leaving 12 bases of the junction unmatched. The CDR3 has 17 amino acids. The germline gives CDR1 SEHNR, CDR2 FQNEAQ (reference sequence). The CDR3 nucleotides are TGTGCCAGCAGCCCCCCCGGGGACAGGGAGGAAACCGGGGAGCTGTTTTTT. Protein sequence: CASSPPGDREETGELFF.

V gene TRBV5-1 combines with J gene TRBJ2-2; D possibly uses TRBD1 or TRBD2 (5 bases each). Trimming removed 2 bases at V and 5 bases at J, with 13 bases between. The CDR3 runs 15 residues. Germline V gene lookup returns CDR1 SGHRS and CDR2 YFSETQ. In DNA, the CDR3 is TGCGCCAGCAGCTTTCGGGGCGCCGGAACCGGGGAGCTGTTTTTT. It yields the protein CASSFRGAGTGELFF.

The genes are TRBV28 and TRBJ2-7, with 9 bases aligning to TRBD2. The junction had 3 bases not matched to a gene; V was cut back by 4 bases and J by 2 bases. The CDR3 is made up of 14 amino acids. Germline V gene data show CDR1 as MDHEN and CDR2 as SYDVKM. The CDR3 DNA reads TGTGCCAGCAGTTCGGTAGCGGGGGCCTACGAGCAGTACGTC. Protein: CASSSVAGAYEQYV.

The chain couples TRBV30 to TRBJ2-6, with 9 bases matching TRBD1. The CDR3 is 17 amino acids. Germline values: CDR1 GTSNPN, CDR2 SVGIG (reference sequence). Germline trimming cut 4 bases from V and 0 bases from J; bases unmatched to any gene: 7. CDR3 nucleotides: TGTGCCTGGACCGGGGACAGGGCCGCCTCTGGGGCCAACGTCCTGACTTTC. This encodes CAWTGDRAASGANVLTF. Supplemented by reference TRBV30 and TRBJ2-6, the full variable domain reads SQTIHQWPATLVQPVGSPLSLECTVEGTSNPNLYWYRQAAGRGLQLLFYSVGIGQISSEVPQNLSASRPQDRQFILSSKKLLLSDSGFYLCAWTGDRAASGANVLTFGAGSRLTVL.

The chain joins TRBV19 to TRBJ1-3; no reliable D call. V was shortened by 7 bases and J by 4 bases, with 8 bases between the two germline ends. Germline V CDR1 and CDR2: LNHDA, SQIVND (reference sequence). This CDR3 has 12 amino acids. The CDR3 protein is CASKESGNTIYF. The CDR3 DNA reads TGTGCCAGTAAGGAGTCAGGAAACACCATATATTTT.

The gene calls are TRBV6-5 and TRBJ1-2, with TRBD1 matching over 7 bases. V lost 0 bases and J lost 7; bases outside the gene matches: 8. Germline values: CDR1 MNHEY, CDR2 SVGAGI. The CDR3 loop spans 15 amino acids. The CDR3 protein is CASSYSQRGQGGYTF. The CDR3 DNA reads as TGTGCCAGCAGTTACTCTCAAAGGGGGCAAGGTGGCTACACCTTC.

The table lists this clone with a count of one. The rearrangement links TRBV10-3 to TRBJ2-2; 9 nucleotides line up with TRBD2. V lost 6 bases and J lost 0; bases outside the gene matches: 5. The CDR3 covers 16 residues. Germline V gene lookup returns CDR1 ENHRY and CDR2 SYGVKD. CDR3 DNA sequence: TGTGCCATCAGCCTGACTAGCGGTACGAACACCGGGGAGCTGTTTTTT. Amino acids: CAISLTSGTNTGELFF.

The chain recombines TRBV4-1 with TRBJ1-5, with D tentatively TRBD1 (6 bases). The ends were cut back, 1 base at V and 4 bases at J, with 17 bases in the middle. The CDR3 sequence is 17 residues long. Germline CDR1 reads MGHRA; CDR2 reads YSYEKL. This chain's CDR3 is CASSQGWGPSPNQPQHF. CDR3 in DNA: TGCGCCAGCAGCCAAGGCTGGGGGCCATCTCCTAATCAGCCCCAGCATTTT.

The genes are TRBV25-1 and TRBJ2-1, with 7 positions matching TRBD2. This CDR3 is 15 amino acids long. The V gene's germline CDR1 is MGHDK and CDR2 SYGVNS. The ends lost 9 bases at V and 7 bases at J; junction bases unmatched: 15. CDR3: CASRDSGAVGNEQFF. Written as DNA, the CDR3 is TGTGCCAGTAGAGACAGCGGGGCCGTGGGGAATGAGCAGTTCTTC.

The chain joins TRBV2 to TRBJ1-5, with D perhaps matching TRBD1 (6 bases). Per germline, CDR1 SNHLY and CDR2 FYNNEI. CDR3 length: 13 residues. Between the trimmed V and J ends, which lost 2 bases and 7 bases, there was a span of 9 bases. The CDR3 bases are TGTGCCAGCAGTGAATTTAGGGGGCAGCCCCAGCATTTT. Translation gives CASSEFRGQPQHF.

The chain employs TRBV28 and TRBJ2-5; tentatively, D is TRBD1 or TRBD2 (5 bases each). CDR1 is MDHEN, CDR2 SYDVKM, per germline. CDR3 length: 15 amino acids. With 3 bases removed from V and 5 bases from J, the gap between germline ends came to 16 bases. In nucleotides, the CDR3 is TGTGCCAGCAGTTTCGGGGACCCCGGACCTGAGACCCAGTACTTC. Its protein product is CASSFGDPGPETQYF.